Listed below are T cell receptor beta chains from one sample, sequenced in a study of metastatic and nonmetastatic thyroid tumors. TCRdb re-analyzed the PCR reads using MiXCR. This table has roughly 25,000 clones, under 25% appearing once. The sequenced material came from blood. These receptors all come from a male donor with papillary thyroid cancer or a benign thyroid nodule (not recorded which). Some clones in this sample may be carry-over from other donors' samples. CDR3s include the opening cysteine and the closing phenylalanine or tryptophan. D genes are given only for firm matches. Expanded clones are given a class, and other clones once, few, many or no size at all.

J | V | D | size | length | DNA | CDR3
TRBJ1-2 | TRBV20-1 | NA | NA | 14 | TGCAGTGCTAGAGATCCCCGCAGGGATAATGGCTACACCTTC | CSARDPRRDNGYTF
TRBJ1-6 | TRBV15 | NA | many | 15 | TGTGCCACCAGCCCAGTGGGTACCTATAATTCACCCCTCCACTTT | CATSPVGTYNSPLHF
TRBJ2-2 | TRBV3-1 | TRBD1 | many | 12 | TGTGCCAGCAACCAGGGGGTCGGGGAGCTGTTTTTT | CASNQGVGELFF
TRBJ2-2 | TRBV19 | TRBD1 | many | 13 | TGTGCCAGCAAGGACAGGGATCACGGGGAGCTGTTTTTT | CASKDRDHGELFF
TRBJ1-1 | TRBV20-1 | NA | many | 12 | TGCAGTGCCGCCACAGAGGACACTGAAGCTTTCTTT | CSAATEDTEAFF
TRBJ2-7 | TRBV6-1 | NA | few | 14 | TGTGCCAGCAGACCAGGGGACCTTACCTACGAGCAGTACTTC | CASRPGDLTYEQYF
TRBJ1-6 | TRBV24-1 | NA | many | 13 | TGTGCCACCAGTGATTCCAGGGATTCACCCCTCCACTTT | CATSDSRDSPLHF
TRBJ2-1 | TRBV7-3 | TRBD2 | many | 15 | TGTGCCAGCAGCTTAACCCCTAGCGGGGACAATGAGCAGTTCTTC | CASSLTPSGDNEQFF
TRBJ1-5 | TRBV2 | NA | many | 15 | TGTGCCAGCTCCGCAAGGGATCCCCCCCATCAGCCCCAGCATTTT | CASSARDPPHQPQHF
TRBJ2-1 | TRBV4-1 | TRBD1 | many | 17 | TGCGCCAGCAGCCAAGAGCCGGGACAGGGGGCCAAGAATGAGCAGTTCTTC | CASSQEPGQGAKNEQFF
TRBJ2-3 | TRBV9 | NA | many | 16 | TGTGCCAGCAGCCCCCAGGGGTTCGGGGGCACAGATACGCAGTATTTT | CASSPQGFGGTDTQYF
TRBJ1-1 | TRBV29-1 | TRBD1 | NA | 14 | TGCAGCGCCCGACAGGGTGGAGGGAACTCTGAAGCTTTCTTT | CSARQGGGNSEAFF
TRBJ2-3 | TRBV11-1 | NA | NA | 19 | TGTGCCAGCAGCTTAGCCTCTCTCAGACCTAGCGTGAGTACGGATACGCAGTATTTT | CASSLASLRPSVSTDTQYF
TRBJ1-6 | TRBV30 | NA | many | 13 | TGTGCCTGGAGTATTGCGGGTAATTCACCCCTCCACTTT | CAWSIAGNSPLHF
TRBJ2-1 | TRBV2 | NA | many | 13 | TGTGCCAGTAAGAGGGACATCGCGGGTGAGCAGTTCTTC | CASKRDIAGEQFF
TRBJ2-7 | TRBV7-9 | NA | many | 13 | TGTGCCAGCGCCCGACGGGGCATTGGCGAGCAGTACTTC | CASARRGIGEQYF
TRBJ1-6 | TRBV28 | NA | many | 18 | TGTGCCAGCAGTTTATCGGAGTCGGGGCAGGGTGACAATTCACCCCTCCACTTT | CASSLSESGQGDNSPLHF
TRBJ1-2 | TRBV12-3/TRBV12-4 | NA | once | 13 | TGTGCCAGCAGCCCAGGTCGAGCCTATTGCTACTCCTTC | CASSPGRAYCYSF
TRBJ2-2 | TRBV5-1 | TRBD1 | many | 15 | TGCGCCAGCAGCCCTCAGGGACAGGGCACCGGGGAGCTGTTTTTT | CASSPQGQGTGELFF
TRBJ1-2 | TRBV11-2 | NA | medium-sized | 13 | TGTGCCAGCAGCCCGCTTCGCCAGAATGGCTACACCTTC | CASSPLRQNGYTF
TRBJ1-4 | TRBV28 | NA | many | 15 | TGTGCCAGCAGTCTAAACATTGGTTCTAATGAAAAACTGTTTTTT | CASSLNIGSNEKLFF
TRBJ1-5 | TRBV6-6 | NA | many | 15 | TGTGCCAGCAGTTACCTAGGGGGAAGCAATCAGCCCCAGCATTTT | CASSYLGGSNQPQHF
TRBJ2-2 | TRBV12-5 | TRBD2 | NA | 17 | TGTGCTAGTGGTTTAAAGCGGGGGGGCCGCGACACCGGGGAGCTGTTTTTT | CASGLKRGGRDTGELFF
TRBJ2-3 | TRBV6-2/TRBV6-3 | NA | many | 10 | TGTGCCAGAATTAAGGAAACGCAGTATTTT | CARIKETQYF
TRBJ2-1 | TRBV6-6 | TRBD2 | medium-sized | 14 | TGTGCCAGCAGTTACGGGGGGGAGTACAATGAGCAGTTCTTC | CASSYGGEYNEQFF
TRBJ2-3 | TRBV11-1 | NA | NA | 16 | TGTGCCAGCACCTTAGCGGTTGGGGGGGCGGAAGATACGCAGTATTTT | CASTLAVGGAEDTQYF
TRBJ1-1 | TRBV29-1 | TRBD1 | many | 12 | TGCAGCGTTTCGGACAGGCGGACTGAAGCTTTCTTT | CSVSDRRTEAFF
TRBJ1-5 | TRBV28 | NA | NA | 15 | TGTGCCAGAAGCCCCTTACCACAGGGCAAGCAGCCCCAGCATTTT | CARSPLPQGKQPQHF
TRBJ2-7 | TRBV2 | NA | many | 15 | TGTGCCAGCAGTGGTGACCAGAGACGGGGCTACGAGCAGTACTTC | CASSGDQRRGYEQYF
TRBJ2-5 | TRBV11-2 | TRBD1 | many | 13 | TGTGCCATCTCCAGGGGGCTAGGGGAGACCCAGTACTTC | CAISRGLGETQYF
TRBJ1-5 | TRBV6-5 | NA | NA | 12 | TGTGCCAGCAGTTTACTCGGGGGGCCCCAGCATTTT | CASSLLGGPQHF
TRBJ2-1 | TRBV11-1 | NA | many | 18 | TGTGCCAGCAGCTTAGTTGGCAGGGAACATTTCTCCTACAATGAGCAGTTCTTC | CASSLVGREHFSYNEQFF
TRBJ2-7 | TRBV11-1 | NA | many | 16 | TGTGCCAGCAGCCCCCGGGCAGGGAAGGAACCCTACGAGCAGTACTTC | CASSPRAGKEPYEQYF
TRBJ2-7 | TRBV9 | TRBD1 | many | 15 | TGTGCCAGCAGCGTGGATAGGGGACAGGGCTACGAGCAGTACTTC | CASSVDRGQGYEQYF
TRBJ2-7 | TRBV9 | TRBD2 | many | 13 | TGTGCCAGCAGCGGCCTAGCGGCCTACGAGCAGTACTTC | CASSGLAAYEQYF
TRBJ2-1 | TRBV6-6 | TRBD2 | many | 16 | TGTGCCAGCAGTTACCCCCCGGGACTAGCTAACAATGAGCAGTTCTTC | CASSYPPGLANNEQFF
TRBJ2-6 | TRBV6-1 | NA | NA | 16 | TGTGCCAGCAGTGATCATCAGGGTACTGGGGCCAACGTCCTGACTTTC | CASSDHQGTGANVLTF
TRBJ2-7 | TRBV6-5 | TRBD1 | many | 19 | TGTGCCAGCAGTCATAGCTGGTGGGACAGGCCCGTCCTCTCCTACGAGCAGTACTTC | CASSHSWWDRPVLSYEQYF
TRBJ2-3 | TRBV6-1 | NA | many | 15 | TGTGCCAGCAGTCTGCACGGGGGCCTCACAGATACGCAGTATTTT | CASSLHGGLTDTQYF
TRBJ1-6 | TRBV6-5 | NA | few | 16 | TGTGCCAGCAGCTCCTACAGTAGCTCCTATAATTCACCCCTCCACTTT | CASSSYSSSYNSPLHF
TRBJ2-5 | TRBV7-3 | NA | many | 13 | TGTGCCAGCAGCTTCGGCGGGACAGAGACCCAGTACTTC | CASSFGGTETQYF
TRBJ2-3 | TRBV20-1 | TRBD2 | medium-sized | 16 | TGCAGTGCTAGAGATCCCTTAGCGGGGGATCAAGATACGCAGTATTTT | CSARDPLAGDQDTQYF
TRBJ2-7 | TRBV3-1 | TRBD2 | NA | 17 | TGTGCCAGCAGCCACGATCGATATAGCGGGTGTACCTACGAGCAGTACTTC | CASSHDRYSGCTYEQYF
TRBJ2-7 | TRBV12-3/TRBV12-4 | TRBD2 | few | 14 | TGTGCCAGCAGTCCATATGGGACTAGCGAAGAGCAGTACTTC | CASSPYGTSEEQYF
TRBJ1-1 | TRBV6-2/TRBV6-3 | TRBD1 | NA | 17 | TGTGCCAGCACCCAGTACAGGACAGGGGAAGAGGACACTGAAGCTTTCTTT | CASTQYRTGEEDTEAFF
TRBJ1-1 | TRBV24-1 | TRBD1 | many | 18 | TGTGCCACCAGTGTATCCCATTATCAAACAGGGGGCGCTCCTGAAGCTTTCTTT | CATSVSHYQTGGAPEAFF
TRBJ2-1 | TRBV11-2 | TRBD2 | many | 17 | TGTGCCAGCAGCTTAGGTCCCGGCGGGAGAAAGGGCAATGAGCAGTTCTTC | CASSLGPGGRKGNEQFF
TRBJ1-1 | TRBV14 | NA | many | 14 | TGTGCCAGCAGCCAAGATCCAGGGGCCCTAGAAGCTTTCTTT | CASSQDPGALEAFF
TRBJ2-5 | TRBV30 | NA | many | 13 | TGTGCCTGGGCCCCTGGGGGCAAAGAGACCCAGTACTTC | CAWAPGGKETQYF
TRBJ2-7 | TRBV6-1 | NA | NA | 12 | TGTGTCAGCAGTCCATTGACCTACGAGCAGTACTTC | CVSSPLTYEQYF
TRBJ2-1 | TRBV4-1 | NA | NA | 17 | TGCGCCAGCAGCCAAGAATTAGGCCGGTGGTTGGACAATGAGCAGTTCTTC | CASSQELGRWLDNEQFF
TRBJ1-2 | TRBV5-4 | NA | NA | 14 | TGTGCCAGCAGCTTGACTACAGGGTACTATGGCTACACCTTC | CASSLTTGYYGYTF
TRBJ2-3 | TRBV9 | TRBD1 | many | 12 | TGTGCCAGCAGCGCTGAGGACAGGCTGCAGTATTTT | CASSAEDRLQYF
TRBJ2-7 | TRBV5-1 | NA | many | 12 | TGCGCCAGCAGCTTGGAACGGGGGGAGCAGTACTTC | CASSLERGEQYF
TRBJ2-7 | TRBV12-3/TRBV12-4 | NA | many | 17 | TGTGCCAGCAGCCCTAGTCAGACAAAGGGAATGGGCTACGAGCAGTACTTC | CASSPSQTKGMGYEQYF
TRBJ2-7 | TRBV7-6 | TRBD1 | many | 15 | TGTGCCAGCAGGCAAATGGGACAGGGGGCTGGCGAGCAGTACTTC | CASRQMGQGAGEQYF
TRBJ2-7 | TRBV6-1 | NA | many | 12 | TGTGCCAGCAGTGCTAGATTCTACGAGCAGTACTTC | CASSARFYEQYF
TRBJ2-3 | TRBV20-1 | NA | many | 14 | TGCAGTGCTATTAGAGCTAGCATTAGAGATACGCAGTATTTT | CSAIRASIRDTQYF
TRBJ1-2 | TRBV12-5 | NA | NA | 15 | TGTGCTAGTGCCAAAGGAAGGCATCTTGGCCATGGCTACACCTTC | CASAKGRHLGHGYTF
TRBJ1-6 | TRBV25-1 | NA | many | 15 | TGTGCCAGCAGTGAGGGTGCGGGGACGGTGTCACCCCTCCACTTT | CASSEGAGTVSPLHF